This T cell receptor beta chain is drawn from a study of vaccination effects on CD4 cells after COVID-19. Study at large: Specimens were obtained from a couple of convalescent patients 16 days and one week prior to vaccination.

Study-level findings and limits: The study enrolled few convalescent patients and sampled no early post-infection timepoints.

Peptide-pool stimulation followed by sequencing identified expanded antigen-specific CD4+ clonotypes in the ViraFEST assay. Investigators separated out CD4+ T cells once around nine days of culture had passed. PCR confirmed that the person was infected with SARS-CoV-2 between March and December 2020. The data were produced by immunoSEQ multiplex PCR, yet TCRdb's version contains in-frame clones alone and is incomplete. Of approximately 40,000 clones in the sample, around two thirds were seen once. Note on this clone: Its antigen is as yet unknown.

The source material was CD4+ T cells from PBMCs cultured with a peptide pool, sampled before COVID-19 vaccination. This receptor was obtained from a human donor who had a prior SARS-CoV-2 infection.

The CDR3 spells CASKGQEGGQETQYF. DNA for the CDR3: TGTGCCAGCAAGGGCCAGGAGGGGGGGCAAGAGACCCAGTACTTC. The chain recombines TRBV2 with TRBJ2-5; a possible D gene is TRBD2 (7 bases). Germline V gene lookup returns CDR1 SNHLY and CDR2 FYNNEI. The V gene lost 7 bases and the J gene lost 2 bases, with 17 bases spanning the gap. CDR3 length: 15 amino acids.